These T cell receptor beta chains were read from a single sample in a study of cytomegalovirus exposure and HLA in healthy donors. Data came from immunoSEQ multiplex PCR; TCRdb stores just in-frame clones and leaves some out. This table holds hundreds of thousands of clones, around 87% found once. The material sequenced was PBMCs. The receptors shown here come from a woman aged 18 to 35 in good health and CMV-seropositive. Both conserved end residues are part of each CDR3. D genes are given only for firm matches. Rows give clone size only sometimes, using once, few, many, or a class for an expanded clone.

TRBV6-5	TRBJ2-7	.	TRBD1	TGTGCCAGCAGGACAGGGGTAGGCGAGCAGTACTTC	CASRTGVGEQYF
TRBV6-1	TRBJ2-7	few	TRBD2	TGTGCCAGCAGTGAACCAGCGGGAGCCAACTCCTACGAGCAGTACTTC	CASSEPAGANSYEQYF
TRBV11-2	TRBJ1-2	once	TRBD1	TGTGCCAGCAGCTTAACAGGGACAGGGTATGGCTACACCTTC	CASSLTGTGYGYTF
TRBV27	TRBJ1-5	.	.	TGTGCCAGCAGTTTATCGGGGCCCGGCAATCAGCCCCAGCATTTT	CASSLSGPGNQPQHF
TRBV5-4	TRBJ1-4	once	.	TGTGCCAGCAGCTTGGAAGCGGGTACAAGGGAAGTCGGGGAAAAACTGTTTTTT	CASSLEAGTREVGEKLFF
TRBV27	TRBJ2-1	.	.	TGTGCCAGCAGTTTGGGGGGACCCTACAATGAGCAGTTCTTC	CASSLGGPYNEQFF
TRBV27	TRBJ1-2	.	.	TGTGCCAGCAGTCCGCAGGGTTTGCTTCATGGCTACACCTTC	CASSPQGLLHGYTF
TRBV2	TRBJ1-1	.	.	TGTGCCAGCAGTATGGACATGAACACTGAAGCTTTCTTT	CASSMDMNTEAFF
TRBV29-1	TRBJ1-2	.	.	TGCAGCGCCCGGACAGCCTCTAACTATGGCTACACCTTC	CSARTASNYGYTF
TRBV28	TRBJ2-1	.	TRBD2	TGTGCCAGCGTATTGGGACTAGCGGGGAACAATGAGCAGTTCTTC	CASVLGLAGNNEQFF
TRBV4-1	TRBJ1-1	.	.	TGCGCCAGCAGCCAGGCCCTTAGGGGGAACACTGAAGCTTTCTTT	CASSQALRGNTEAFF
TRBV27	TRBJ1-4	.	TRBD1	TGTGCCAGCAGTTTGATGTGGGACAGTAATGAAAAACTGTTTTTT	CASSLMWDSNEKLFF
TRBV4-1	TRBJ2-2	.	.	TGCGCCAGCAGCCAAGTAGGAGGGCTCACCGGGGAGCTGTTTTTT	CASSQVGGLTGELFF
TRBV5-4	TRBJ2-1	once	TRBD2	TGTGCCAGCAGCCCTACTAGCGGGTCTAGCTCCTACAATGAGCAGTTCTTC	CASSPTSGSSSYNEQFF
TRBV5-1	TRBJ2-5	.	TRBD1	TGCGCCAGCAGCGAGTCTTTTGACAGGGGACGAGAGACCCAGTACTTC	CASSESFDRGRETQYF
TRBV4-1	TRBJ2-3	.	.	TGCGCCAGCAGCCAAGTCAGGGATACGCAGTATTTT	CASSQVRDTQYF
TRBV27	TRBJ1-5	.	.	TGTGCCACCTCTCCCGGTCCGAGTCAGCCCCAGCATTTT	CATSPGPSQPQHF
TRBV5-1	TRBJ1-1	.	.	TGCGCCAGCAGCCCTCGGGGATTGGTGAACACTGAAGCTTTCTTT	CASSPRGLVNTEAFF
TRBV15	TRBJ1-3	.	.	TGTGCCACCAGCGAGACTTCTGGAAACACCATATATTTT	CATSETSGNTIYF
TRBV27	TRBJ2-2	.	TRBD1	TGTGCCAGCATTCCGGACAGGGGGCTCACCGGGGAGCTGTTTTTT	CASIPDRGLTGELFF
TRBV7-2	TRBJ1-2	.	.	TGTGCCAGCAGCTTACCCTCGGGGATCGGGGGGTATGGCTACACCTTC	CASSLPSGIGGYGYTF
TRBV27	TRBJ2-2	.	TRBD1	TGTGCCAGCCAACCGGGACAGGGTGTTGGGGAGCTGTTTTTT	CASQPGQGVGELFF
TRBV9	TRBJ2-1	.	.	TGTGCCAGCAGCACCCTAGGGAGCTCCTACAATGAGCAGTTCTTC	CASSTLGSSYNEQFF
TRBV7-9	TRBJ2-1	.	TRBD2	TGTGCCAGCAGCACCAGCGGGATACCTTGGGGGCAGTTCTTC	CASSTSGIPWGQFF
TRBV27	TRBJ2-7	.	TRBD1	TGTGCCAGCAGTTTATCCGGGACAGGGGTCTACGAGCAGTACTTC	CASSLSGTGVYEQYF
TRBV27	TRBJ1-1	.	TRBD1	TGTGCCAGCAGCCGACAGGGCGGCATGAACACTGAAGCTTTCTTT	CASSRQGGMNTEAFF
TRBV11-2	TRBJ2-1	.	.	TGTGCCAGCAGCTTAACCTTCGGGGGCAATGAGCAGTTCTTC	CASSLTFGGNEQFF
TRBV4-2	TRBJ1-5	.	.	TGTGCCAGCAGCCAAGACAGGGGTGGGAGACAGCCCCAGCATTTT	CASSQDRGGRQPQHF
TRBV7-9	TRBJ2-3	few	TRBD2	TGTGCCAGCAGCCCCATGACTAGCGGGCGGTCCACAGATACGCAGTATTTT	CASSPMTSGRSTDTQYF
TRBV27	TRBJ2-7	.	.	TGTGCCAGCAGTTTATATGGCGGTACCTACGAGCAGTACTTC	CASSLYGGTYEQYF
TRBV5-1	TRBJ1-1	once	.	TGCGCCAGCAGCCAATACCAGGGGCCACCTGAAGCTTTCTTT	CASSQYQGPPEAFF
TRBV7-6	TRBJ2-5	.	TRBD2	TGTGCCAGCAGGAAACCGGGGGGGAGCCAAGAGACCCAGTACTTC	CASRKPGGSQETQYF
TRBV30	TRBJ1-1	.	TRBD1	TGTGCCTGGAGTCCAGGGACAGGGGTGAACACTGAAGCTTTCTTT	CAWSPGTGVNTEAFF
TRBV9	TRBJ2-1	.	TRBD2	TGTGCCAGCAGCGTAGCGGGGGGGTTTGAGCAGTTCTTC	CASSVAGGFEQFF
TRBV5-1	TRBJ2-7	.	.	TGCGCCAGCAGCTTTTTGGACAGCTCCTACGAGCAGTACTTC	CASSFLDSSYEQYF
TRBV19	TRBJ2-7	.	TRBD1	TGTGCCAGTAGTAGCACAGGGGGCGGCTACGAGCAGTACTTC	CASSSTGGGYEQYF
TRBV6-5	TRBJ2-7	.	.	TGTGCCAGCAGTTACTCGAACAACTACGAGCAGTACTTC	CASSYSNNYEQYF
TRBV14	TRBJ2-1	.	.	TGTGCCAGCAGCCCCAGTAGCGGGACAGGGAACCACAATGAGCAGTTCTTC	CASSPSSGTGNHNEQFF
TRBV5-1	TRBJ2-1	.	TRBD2	TGCGCCAGCAGCCAAAACCCAGCGGGAGGAGGGAGCAATGAGCAGTTCTTC	CASSQNPAGGGSNEQFF
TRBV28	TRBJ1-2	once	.	TGTGCCAGCAGTTTAGGCCCCGGAGGTTATGGCTACACCTTC	CASSLGPGGYGYTF
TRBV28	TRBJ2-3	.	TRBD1	TGTGCCACCGGGACAGGGGAATCGGTTATCACAGATACGCAGTATTTT	CATGTGESVITDTQYF
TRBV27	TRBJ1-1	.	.	TGTGCCAGCAGTAAAGGCCACAGGGAGGGCTACACTGAAGCTTTCTTT	CASSKGHREGYTEAFF
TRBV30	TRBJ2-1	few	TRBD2	TGTGCCTGGAGTGGGACTAGCGGTTACAATGAGCAGTTCTTC	CAWSGTSGYNEQFF
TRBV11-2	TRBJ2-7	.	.	TGTGCCAGCAGCTTCGGCAAGGGAGTCTCCCTCTCCTACGAGCAGTACTTC	CASSFGKGVSLSYEQYF
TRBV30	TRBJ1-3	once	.	TGTGCCTGGAGTGTGGCAGGGAGGAACACCATATATTTT	CAWSVAGRNTIYF
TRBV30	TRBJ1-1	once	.	TGTGCCTGGACTGGGGGGTTTTCGGGTACTGAAGCTTTCTTT	CAWTGGFSGTEAFF
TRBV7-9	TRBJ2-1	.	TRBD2	TGTGCCAGCAGCCTGGGACTACCCTACAATGAGCAGTTCTTC	CASSLGLPYNEQFF
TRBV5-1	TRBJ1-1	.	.	TGCGCCAGCAGCTCTCCGACGGGGTGGGACACTGAAGCTTTCTTT	CASSSPTGWDTEAFF
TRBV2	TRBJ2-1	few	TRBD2	TGTGCCAGCAGTGAAATAGCGGGAGGTTACAATGAGCAGTTCTTC	CASSEIAGGYNEQFF
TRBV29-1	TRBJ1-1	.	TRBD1	TGCAGCGCCGGGACAGGGAACACTGAAGCTTTCTTT	CSAGTGNTEAFF
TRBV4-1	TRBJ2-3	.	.	TGCGCCAGCAGCCAAGGGTCCATTATCGCGGGACCGGGCAGGAATTTT	CASSQGSIIAGPGRNF
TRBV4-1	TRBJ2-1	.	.	TGCGCCAGCAGCCAGATGGGACTCTTCGAGCAGTTCTTC	CASSQMGLFEQFF
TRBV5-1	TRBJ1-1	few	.	TGCGCCAGCAGCTGGAACAGGGCCACTGAAGCTTTCTTT	CASSWNRATEAFF
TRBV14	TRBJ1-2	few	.	TGTGCCAGCAGCCTGCAGGGGACCGGCTATGGCTACACCTTC	CASSLQGTGYGYTF
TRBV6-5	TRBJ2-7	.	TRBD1	TGTGCCAGCAGGCAATGGGGACAGGGTGTGTACGAGCAGTACTTC	CASRQWGQGVYEQYF
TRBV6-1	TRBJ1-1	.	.	TGTGCCAGCGAAGGAGGCATGAACACTGAAGCTTTCTTT	CASEGGMNTEAFF
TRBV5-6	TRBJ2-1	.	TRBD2	TGTGCCAGCAGCGCGCGGACTAGGCGCAATGAGCAGTTCTTC	CASSARTRRNEQFF
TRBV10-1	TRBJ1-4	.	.	TGCGCCAGCACCTACAGATGGTCTTTTGCAACTAATGAAAAACTGTTTTTT	CASTYRWSFATNEKLFF